This T cell receptor (beta chain) came from a study of control samples from healthy donors and cancer patients. The method was immunoSEQ multiplex PCR; TCRdb's version includes in-frame clones alone and lacks a portion of them. Of about 50,000 clones listed, 90% to 95% were seen once; the top ten hold approximately 0.8%. The CDR3 totals 14 residues. Germline lookup yields CDR1 MNHEY and CDR2 SVGAGI. With 4 bases clipped from V and 14 bases from J, the junction kept 7 bases outside the gene matches. The J gene is TRBJ2-1, the V gene TRBV6-5, with 14 bases identical to TRBD2. The sequenced sample consisted of PBMCs. This receptor was identified in a man aged 25 to 40 with colorectal cancer. The DNA of the CDR3 is TGTGCCAGCAGTTCCGGGACTAGCGGGGGAGGGGAGTTCTTC. It is translated as CASSSGTSGGGEFF.